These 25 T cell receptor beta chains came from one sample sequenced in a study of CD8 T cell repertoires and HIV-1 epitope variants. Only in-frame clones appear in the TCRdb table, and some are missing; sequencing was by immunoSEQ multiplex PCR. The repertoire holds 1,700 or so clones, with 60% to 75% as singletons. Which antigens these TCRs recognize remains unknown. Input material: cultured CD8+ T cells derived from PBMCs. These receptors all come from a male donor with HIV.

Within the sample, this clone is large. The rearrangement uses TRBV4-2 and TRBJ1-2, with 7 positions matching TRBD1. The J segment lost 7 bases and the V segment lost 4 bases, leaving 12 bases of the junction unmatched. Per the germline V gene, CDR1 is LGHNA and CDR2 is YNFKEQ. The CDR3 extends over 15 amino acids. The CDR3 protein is CASSLGDSGRGGYTF. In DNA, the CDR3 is TGTGCCAGCAGCCTAGGGGACAGCGGGAGGGGTGGCTACACCTTC.

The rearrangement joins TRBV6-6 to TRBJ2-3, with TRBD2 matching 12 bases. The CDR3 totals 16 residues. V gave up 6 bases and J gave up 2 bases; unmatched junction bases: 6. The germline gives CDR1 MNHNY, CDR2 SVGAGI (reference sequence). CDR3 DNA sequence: TGTGCCAGCAGCTCCGGACTAGCGGGATCCACAGATACGCAGTATTTT. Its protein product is CASSSGLAGSTDTQYF.

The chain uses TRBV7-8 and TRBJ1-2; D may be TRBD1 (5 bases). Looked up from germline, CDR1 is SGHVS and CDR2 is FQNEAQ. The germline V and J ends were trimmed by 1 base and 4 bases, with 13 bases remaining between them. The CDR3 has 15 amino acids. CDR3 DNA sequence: TGTGCCAGCAGCTTAGGTCCGACAGCTTCCTATGGCTACACCTTC. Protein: CASSLGPTASYGYTF.

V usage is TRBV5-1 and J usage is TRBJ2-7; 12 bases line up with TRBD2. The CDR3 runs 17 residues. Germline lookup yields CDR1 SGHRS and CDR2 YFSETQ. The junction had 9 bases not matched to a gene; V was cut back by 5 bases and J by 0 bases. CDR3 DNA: TGCGCCAGCAGTCGGACTAGCGGGACTACTAGCTCCTACGAGCAGTACTTC. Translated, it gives CASSRTSGTTSSYEQYF.

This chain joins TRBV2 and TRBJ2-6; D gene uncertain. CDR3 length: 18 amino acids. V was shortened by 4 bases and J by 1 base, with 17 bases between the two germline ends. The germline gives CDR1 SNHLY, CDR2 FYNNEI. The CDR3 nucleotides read TGTGCCAGCAGTGTCTCGGCAGACCTGGGGTCTGGGGCCAACGTCCTGACTTTC. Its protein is CASSVSADLGSGANVLTF.

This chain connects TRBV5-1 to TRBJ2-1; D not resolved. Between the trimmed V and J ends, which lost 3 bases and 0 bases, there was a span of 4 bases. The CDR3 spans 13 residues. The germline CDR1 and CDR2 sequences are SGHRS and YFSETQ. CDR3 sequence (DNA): TGCGCCAGCAGCTCCAGCTCCTACAATGAGCAGTTCTTC. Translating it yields CASSSSSYNEQFF.

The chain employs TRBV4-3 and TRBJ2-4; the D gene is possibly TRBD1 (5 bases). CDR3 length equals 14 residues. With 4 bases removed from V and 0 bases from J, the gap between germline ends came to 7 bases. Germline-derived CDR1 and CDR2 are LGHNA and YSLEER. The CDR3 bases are TGCGCCAGCAGCCCCAGGGTAGCCAAAAACATTCAGTACTTC. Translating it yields CASSPRVAKNIQYF.

CDR3 amino acids: CASSPSASGGLTGELFF. For the CDR3, the DNA is TGTGCCAGCTCACCCAGCGCTAGCGGGGGGCTTACCGGGGAGCTGTTTTTT. The rearrangement links TRBV18 to TRBJ2-2, with 11 bases identical to TRBD2. Looked up from germline, CDR1 is KGHSH and CDR2 is LQKENI. V lost 3 bases, J lost 5 bases, and 8 bases stayed unmatched. CDR3 length: 17 amino acids.

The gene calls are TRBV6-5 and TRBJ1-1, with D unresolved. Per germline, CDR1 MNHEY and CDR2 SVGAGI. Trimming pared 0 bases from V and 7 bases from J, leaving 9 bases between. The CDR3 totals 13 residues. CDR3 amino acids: CASSYSFGLEAFF. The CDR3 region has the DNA TGTGCCAGCAGTTACTCCTTTGGGCTTGAAGCTTTCTTT.

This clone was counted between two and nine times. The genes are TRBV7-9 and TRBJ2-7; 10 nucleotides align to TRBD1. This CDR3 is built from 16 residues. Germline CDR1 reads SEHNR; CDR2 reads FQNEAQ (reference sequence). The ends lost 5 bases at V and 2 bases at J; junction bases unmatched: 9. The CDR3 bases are TGTGCCAGCAGCCGCCTGACAGGGGGCCCCACCTACGAGCAGTACTTC. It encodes CASSRLTGGPTYEQYF.

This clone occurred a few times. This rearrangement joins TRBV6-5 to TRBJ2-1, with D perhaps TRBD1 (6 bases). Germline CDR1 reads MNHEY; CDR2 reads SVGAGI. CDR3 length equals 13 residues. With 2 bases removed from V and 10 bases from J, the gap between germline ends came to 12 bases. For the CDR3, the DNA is TGTGCCAGCAGTTACGTGGACAGCCGGGAGCAGTTCTTC. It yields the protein CASSYVDSREQFF.

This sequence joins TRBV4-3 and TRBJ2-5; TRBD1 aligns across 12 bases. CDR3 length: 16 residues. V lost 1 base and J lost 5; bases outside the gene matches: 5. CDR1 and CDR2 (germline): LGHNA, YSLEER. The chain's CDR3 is CASSQGGTGGSETQYF. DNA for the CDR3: TGCGCCAGCAGCCAAGGCGGGACAGGGGGCTCGGAGACCCAGTACTTC.

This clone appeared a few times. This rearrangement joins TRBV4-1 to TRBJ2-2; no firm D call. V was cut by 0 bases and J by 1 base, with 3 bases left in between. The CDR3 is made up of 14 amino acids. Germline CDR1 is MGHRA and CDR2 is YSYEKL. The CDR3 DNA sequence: TGCGCCAGCAGCCAAGATGGGAACACCGGGGAGCTGTTTTTT. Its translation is CASSQDGNTGELFF.

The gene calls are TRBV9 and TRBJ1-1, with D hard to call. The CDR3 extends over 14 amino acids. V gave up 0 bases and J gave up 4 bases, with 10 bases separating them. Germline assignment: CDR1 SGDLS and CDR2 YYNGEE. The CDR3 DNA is TGTGCCAGCAGCGTAGAAGGACGCGGCACTGAAGCTTTCTTT. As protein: CASSVEGRGTEAFF.

The CDR3 nucleotides are TGCGCCAGCAGCCGTTTACAGGGGGAGGAAGCTTTCTTT. Amino acids: CASSRLQGEEAFF. This chain links TRBV4-1 with TRBJ1-1; the match to TRBD1 covers 8 bases. This CDR3 contains 13 residues. Germline V gene lookup returns CDR1 MGHRA and CDR2 YSYEKL. J was trimmed by 8 bases and V by 4 bases; bases with no gene match: 6.

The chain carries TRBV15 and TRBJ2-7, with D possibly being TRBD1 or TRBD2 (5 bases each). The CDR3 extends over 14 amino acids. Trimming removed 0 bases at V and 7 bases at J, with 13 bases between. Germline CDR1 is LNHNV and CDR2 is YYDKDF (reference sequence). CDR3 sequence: CATSRDWGSQEQYF. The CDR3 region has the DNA TGTGCCACCAGCAGAGATTGGGGGTCTCAGGAGCAGTACTTC.

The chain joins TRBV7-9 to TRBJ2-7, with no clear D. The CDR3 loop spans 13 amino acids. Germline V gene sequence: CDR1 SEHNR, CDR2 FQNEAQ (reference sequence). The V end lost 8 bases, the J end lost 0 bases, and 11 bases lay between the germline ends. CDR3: CASESTNSYEQYF. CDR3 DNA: TGTGCCAGCGAATCTACAAACTCCTACGAGCAGTACTTC.

The CDR3 spells CASGAWGQETQYF. CDR3 nucleotide sequence: TGTGCCAGCGGTGCATGGGGGCAAGAGACCCAGTACTTC. The chain carries TRBV7-8 and TRBJ2-5; D might be TRBD1 or TRBD2, each matching 5 bases. The CDR3 contains 13 residues. Trimming took off 8 bases at V and 2 bases at J, with 12 bases between the two ends. Germline loops: CDR1 SGHVS, CDR2 FQNEAQ. The full variable domain, in which reference TRBV7-8 and TRBJ2-5 provide the parts outside the CDR3, is GAGVSQSPRYKVAKRGQDVALRCDPISGHVSLFWYQQALGQGPEFLTYFQNEAQLDKSGLPSDRFFAERPEGSVSTLKIQRTQQEDSAVYLCASGAWGQETQYFGPGTRLLVL.

CDR3 protein: CASSVAGSYNEQFF. CDR3 DNA: TGTGCCAGCAGCGTAGCGGGGAGCTACAATGAGCAGTTCTTC. The chain recombines TRBV9 with TRBJ2-1, with D perhaps TRBD2 (5 bases). The CDR3 runs to 14 residues. V dropped 0 bases and J dropped 3 bases, with 7 bases sitting between them. Per germline, CDR1 SGDLS and CDR2 YYNGEE.

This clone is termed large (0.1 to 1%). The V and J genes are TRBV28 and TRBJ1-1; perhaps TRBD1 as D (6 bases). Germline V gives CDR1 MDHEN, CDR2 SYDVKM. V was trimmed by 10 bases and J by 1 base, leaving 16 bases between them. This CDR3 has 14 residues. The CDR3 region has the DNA TGTGCCACCTTTCCGACAGGCTCGAACACTGAAGCTTTCTTT. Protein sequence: CATFPTGSNTEAFF. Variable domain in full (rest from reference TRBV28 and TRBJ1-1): DVKVTQSSRYLVKRTGEKVFLECVQDMDHENMFWYRQDPGLGLRLIYFSYDVKMKEKGDIPEGYSVSREKKERFSLILESASTNQTSMYLCATFPTGSNTEAFFGQGTRLTVV.

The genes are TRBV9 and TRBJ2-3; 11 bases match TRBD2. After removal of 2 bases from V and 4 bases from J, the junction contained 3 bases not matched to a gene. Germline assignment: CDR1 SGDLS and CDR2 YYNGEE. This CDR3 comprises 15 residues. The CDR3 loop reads CASSVSGGGSDTQYF. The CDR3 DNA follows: TGTGCCAGCAGCGTTAGCGGGGGGGGGTCAGATACGCAGTATTTT.

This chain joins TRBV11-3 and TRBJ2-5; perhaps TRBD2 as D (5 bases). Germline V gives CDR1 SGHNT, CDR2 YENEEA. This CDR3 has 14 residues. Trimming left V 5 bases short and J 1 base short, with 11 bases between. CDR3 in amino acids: CASSPGGFQETQYF. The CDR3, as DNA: TGTGCCAGCAGCCCCGGAGGTTTCCAAGAGACCCAGTACTTC. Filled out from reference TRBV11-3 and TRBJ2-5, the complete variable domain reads EAGVVQSPRYKIIEKKQPVAFWCNPISGHNTLYWYLQNLGQGPELLIRYENEEAVDDSQLPKDRFSAERLKGVDSTLKIQPAELGDSAVYLCASSPGGFQETQYFGPGTRLLVL.

CDR3 coding DNA: TGTGCCAGCAGGCTTGGCATAGCTACATGGCATCATCAGCCCCAGCATTTC. Amino acids: CASRLGIATWHHQPQHF. This chain links TRBV21-1 with TRBJ1-5. TRBV21-1 is an annotated pseudogene. CDR3 length: 17 residues.

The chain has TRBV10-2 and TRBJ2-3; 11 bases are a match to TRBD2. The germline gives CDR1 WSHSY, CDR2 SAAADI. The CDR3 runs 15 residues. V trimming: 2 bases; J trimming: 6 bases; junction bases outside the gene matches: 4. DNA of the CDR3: TGCGCCAGCAGTGAGATAGGACTAGCGGGCGATACGCAGTATTTT. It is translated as CASSEIGLAGDTQYF.

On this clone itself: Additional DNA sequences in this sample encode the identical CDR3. The DNA for the CDR3 is TGTGCCAGCAGCTTGTATACATACAAGAACCACGAGCAGTACTTC. Translating gives CASSLYTYKNHEQYF. The rearrangement uses TRBV5-6 and TRBJ2-7; D gene uncertain. Trimming cost V 1 base and J 5 bases, with 16 bases left between them. Germline-derived CDR1 and CDR2 are SGHDT and YYEEEE. The CDR3 length is 15 residues.